The 29 T cell receptor beta chains in this list originate from one sample, sequenced in a study of shared clonotypes between healthy human individuals. Measured with immunoSEQ multiplex PCR; TCRdb has only the in-frame clones, and not every one. Here the sample spans hundreds of thousands of clones, 90% to 95% being singletons. Naive-designated CD8 cells lacked CD45RO, were positively enriched for CCR7, and omitted terminally differentiated effector memory CD45RA+ cells. Sequenced material: naive CD8+ T cells sorted from blood. All receptors derive from a woman aged 30 to 39 in good health.

This clone appeared a few times. J is TRBJ2-7 and V is TRBV27; D call uncertain. Germline-derived CDR1 and CDR2 are MNHEY and SMNVEV (reference sequence). The CDR3 extends over 14 amino acids. With 6 bases removed from V and 2 bases from J, the gap between germline ends came to 14 bases. CDR3: CASREGAVTYEQYF. CDR3 bases: TGTGCCAGCAGGGAAGGAGCTGTCACCTACGAGCAGTACTTC.

Only one count was recorded for this clone. The chain employs TRBV2 and TRBJ2-7; 7 bases agree with TRBD2. The CDR3 runs to 15 residues. V was clipped by 6 bases and J by 0 bases; unmatched bases: 8. Germline values: CDR1 SNHLY, CDR2 FYNNEI. Written as DNA, the CDR3 is TGTGCCAGCAGAGAACGGGACTACCCCTCCTACGAGCAGTACTTC. Protein sequence: CASRERDYPSYEQYF.

This CDR3 is CASKWTSGTDTQYF. The CDR3 bases are TGTGCCAGCAAGTGGACTAGCGGCACAGATACGCAGTATTTT. The chain employs TRBV27 and TRBJ2-3, with TRBD2 matching 9 bases. J lost 1 base, V lost 7 bases, and 3 bases had no gene match. Germline V lookup: CDR1 MNHEY, CDR2 SMNVEV (reference sequence). The CDR3 covers 14 residues.

Worth noting for this clone: Other DNA sequences in the same sample also yield this CDR3. The chain couples TRBV27 to TRBJ2-3; D unclear. CDR1 is MNHEY, CDR2 SMNVEV, per germline (reference sequence). This CDR3 has 13 amino acids. Trimming removed 4 bases from V and 3 bases from J, with 8 bases in between. The CDR3 coding sequence is TGTGCCAGCAGTTGGGCGAGTACAGATACGCAGTATTTT. Translation: CASSWASTDTQYF.

The chain uses TRBV29-1 and TRBJ2-7; D unclear. V was clipped by 6 bases and J by 3 bases, with 12 bases between them. Germline-derived CDR1 and CDR2 are SQVTM and ANQGSEA. The CDR3 is 12 amino acids. CDR3 in amino acids: CSVLGYGYEQYF. CDR3 coding DNA: TGCAGCGTCCTAGGTTACGGCTACGAGCAGTACTTC.

This chain links TRBV19 with TRBJ2-1; D uncertain. The germline gives CDR1 LNHDA, CDR2 SQIVND (reference sequence). The CDR3 has 13 residues. V lost 6 bases to trimming and J lost 8 bases, with 14 bases between them. As DNA, the CDR3 is TGTGCCAGTAGCGGCTTTAGTTCGGATGAGCAGTTCTTC. Amino acids: CASSGFSSDEQFF.

This chain's CDR3 is CASSSRDSPNYGYTF. Here the CDR3 DNA reads TGTGCCAGCAGCAGCCGGGACAGCCCTAACTATGGCTACACCTTC. The chain links TRBV5-5 to TRBJ1-2, with 7 nucleotides matching TRBD1. The CDR3 sequence is 15 residues long. Germline V lookup: CDR1 SGHKS, CDR2 YYEKEE (reference sequence). Trimming at V came to 4 bases and at J to 0 bases, leaving 6 bases not matched to a gene.

The chain joins TRBV13 to TRBJ2-2; no firm D call. Germline V CDR1 and CDR2: PRHDT, FYEKMQ (reference sequence). The CDR3 is 13 amino acids. The V gene lost 0 bases and the J gene lost 8 bases, with 7 bases spanning the gap. Here the CDR3 reads CASSLGHRGELFF. Written as DNA, the CDR3 is TGTGCCAGCAGCTTAGGCCATAGGGGGGAGCTGTTTTTT.

The J gene is TRBJ1-5, the V gene TRBV6-1; TRBD1 is a possible D gene (5 bases). CDR1 and CDR2 (germline): MNHNS, SASEGT. The CDR3 is made up of 15 amino acids. Trimming pared 6 bases from V and 4 bases from J, leaving 16 bases between. This chain's CDR3 is CASRIGRTLNQPQHF. The CDR3 region has the DNA TGTGCCAGCAGGATTGGTCGGACACTAAATCAGCCCCAGCATTTT.

DNA for the CDR3: TGCAGCGTTGAAGTAGGGGCCTCTTTAAAATATACCTTC. Translating it yields CSVEVGASLKYTF. V usage is TRBV29-1 and J usage is TRBJ1-2, with TRBD1 as a possible D gene (5 bases). Germline CDR1 reads SQVTM; CDR2 reads ANQGSEA. This CDR3 has 13 amino acids. V lost 1 base and J lost 14, with 20 bases in between.

The rearrangement uses TRBV5-4 and TRBJ1-1; no reliable D call. CDR1 is SGHNT and CDR2 is YYREEE in the germline V gene (reference sequence). The CDR3 loop spans 13 amino acids. The V gene lost 4 bases and the J gene lost 6 bases, with 13 bases spanning the gap. The CDR3 sequence: CASSPDGGPEAFF. CDR3 coding DNA: TGTGCCAGCAGCCCGGATGGAGGCCCTGAAGCTTTCTTT.

This clone was observed once. The chain has TRBV14 and TRBJ1-1, with D possibly TRBD1 on 6 matching bases. The V end was cut by 8 bases, the J end by 10 bases, with 14 bases between. Germline lookup yields CDR1 SGHDN and CDR2 FVKESK. This CDR3 is built from 11 residues. CDR3 region: CASGPGGRAFF. CDR3 bases: TGTGCCAGCGGACCGGGGGGGCGAGCTTTCTTT.

Note on this clone: One end of the junction does not line up with germline, which may come from a read error. This chain uses TRBV7-8 with TRBJ2-3; tentative D call: TRBD2 (5 bases). Per germline, CDR1 SGHVS and CDR2 FQNEAQ. The CDR3 loop spans 17 amino acids. CDR3 residues: CASSLVTKPMSTDTQYF. The CDR3 nucleotides read TGTGCCAGCAGTTTAGTGACTAAACCCATGAGCACAGATACGCAGTATTTT. The full variable domain, completed using reference TRBV7-8 and TRBJ2-3, is GAGVSQSPRYKVAKRGQDVALRCDPISGHVSLFWYQQALGQGPEFLTYFQNEAQLDKSGLPSDRFFAERPEGSVSTLKIQRTQQEDSAVYLCASSLVTKPMSTDTQYFGPGTRLTVL.

The chain uses TRBV7-9 and TRBJ2-2; TRBD2 might be the D (5 bases). Germline CDR1 is SEHNR and CDR2 is FQNEAQ (reference sequence). The ends were cut back, 4 bases at V and 6 bases at J, with 9 bases in the middle. The CDR3 consists of 13 residues. The CDR3 is CASSSTGAGELFF. The CDR3 bases are TGTGCCAGCAGCTCTACCGGGGCCGGGGAGCTGTTTTTT.

This chain uses TRBV15 with TRBJ1-6, with 10 bases aligning to TRBD1. The trim removed 9 bases at V and 18 bases at J, leaving 11 bases unmatched. CDR3 length: 12 amino acids. Germline V gene lookup returns CDR1 LNHNV and CDR2 YYDKDF (reference sequence). The CDR3 is CATGQGGPPTHF. The CDR3 nucleotides are TGTGCCACAGGACAGGGGGGCCCCCCCACCCACTTT.

This chain joins TRBV28 and TRBJ1-1; D is possibly TRBD1 (5 bases). Trimming removed 6 bases at V and 7 bases at J, with 15 bases between. CDR3 length: 13 residues. CDR1 MDHEN and CDR2 SYDVKM come from the germline V gene. The CDR3 nucleotides are TGTGCCAGCAGAGATCCGGGGCGGGGTGAAGCTTTCTTT. It encodes CASRDPGRGEAFF.

This chain connects TRBV6-1 to TRBJ2-7; 7 nucleotides match TRBD2. Germline CDR1 and CDR2: MNHNS and SASEGT. V lost 0 bases and J lost 3; bases outside the gene matches: 2. The CDR3 is 14 amino acids. CDR3 in amino acids: CASSEARGGYEQYF. Here the CDR3 DNA reads TGTGCCAGCAGTGAAGCTCGCGGGGGCTACGAGCAGTACTTC.

The rearrangement uses TRBV14 and TRBJ1-1; D call uncertain. Per the germline V gene, CDR1 is SGHDN and CDR2 is FVKESK. The CDR3 contains 14 residues. The ends were cut back, 3 bases at V and 1 base at J, with 9 bases in the middle. This CDR3 is CASSHARGNTEAFF. The CDR3 bases are TGTGCCAGCAGCCATGCCCGGGGGAACACTGAAGCTTTCTTT.

The chain uses TRBV30 and TRBJ2-3; D is perhaps TRBD2 (5 bases). V was pared by 0 bases and J by 2 bases, with 12 bases between. CDR1 GTSNPN and CDR2 SVGIG come from the germline V gene (reference sequence). CDR3 size: 15 residues. The CDR3 protein is CAWSVYGNPTDTQYF. CDR3 DNA: TGTGCCTGGAGTGTATACGGGAACCCCACAGATACGCAGTATTTT.

The chain has TRBV28 and TRBJ1-1, with D tentatively TRBD1 (5 bases). This CDR3 has 14 residues. The germline V and J ends were trimmed by 4 bases and 4 bases, with 13 bases remaining between them. Germline loops: CDR1 MDHEN, CDR2 SYDVKM. The DNA for the CDR3 is TGTGCCAGCAGTTCACCTCGGAGGGGCACTGAAGCTTTCTTT. This codes for CASSSPRRGTEAFF.

The gene calls are TRBV7-9 and TRBJ2-1; the D is unclear. V was trimmed by 3 bases and J by 5 bases, leaving 11 bases between them. CDR1 is SEHNR, CDR2 FQNEAQ, per germline (reference sequence). There are 14 residues in the CDR3. DNA of the CDR3: TGTGCCAGCAGCTTTGGTCCTCCCAACAATGAGCAGTTCTTC. As protein: CASSFGPPNNEQFF.

The rearrangement uses TRBV9 and TRBJ2-3; 13 bases agree with TRBD2. The junction had 4 bases not matched to a gene; V was cut back by 3 bases and J by 0 bases. The germline V gene encodes CDR1 SGDLS and CDR2 YYNGEE. This CDR3 has 17 residues. CDR3: CASSGLAGGESTDTQYF. The CDR3 coding sequence is TGTGCCAGCAGCGGACTAGCGGGAGGTGAAAGCACAGATACGCAGTATTTT.

The rearrangement joins TRBV28 to TRBJ2-1, with D perhaps given as TRBD1 or TRBD2 (5 bases each). The germline gives CDR1 MDHEN, CDR2 SYDVKM. Deletions cut 3 bases from V and 15 bases from J, with 18 bases between. The CDR3 is 13 residues long. The CDR3 DNA follows: TGTGCCAGCAGTTTGATGTCGGCAGGGACCTCGTTCTTC. Encoded protein: CASSLMSAGTSFF.

The V call is TRBV13, the J call TRBJ1-1; D ambiguous. Germline V gene data show CDR1 as PRHDT and CDR2 as FYEKMQ (reference sequence). The CDR3 length is 14 residues. V lost 5 bases and J lost 5, with 15 bases in between. CDR3: CASSPGTGGTEAFF. The DNA of the CDR3 is TGTGCCAGCAGCCCCGGTACGGGAGGAACTGAAGCTTTCTTT.

The V gene is TRBV5-6, the J gene TRBJ2-1; D is unresolved. The CDR3 sequence is 13 residues long. Between the trimmed V and J ends, which lost 4 bases and 7 bases, there was a span of 12 bases. The germline CDR1 and CDR2 sequences are SGHDT and YYEEEE. The CDR3 DNA is TGTGCCAGCAGCGGCAACAGTGGTAATGAGCAGTTCTTC. It translates to CASSGNSGNEQFF.

This sequence joins TRBV2 and TRBJ1-1; D uncertain. From germline, CDR1 is SNHLY and CDR2 FYNNEI. V lost 7 bases and J lost 5, with 11 bases in between. CDR3 length: 12 amino acids. The CDR3 sequence: CASTGSGTEAFF. DNA of the CDR3: TGTGCCAGCACTGGGTCCGGAACTGAAGCTTTCTTT.

The V gene is TRBV12-5, the J gene TRBJ2-7, with 8 bases matching TRBD2. There are 16 residues in the CDR3. With V trimmed by 5 bases and J by 7 bases, 16 bases remained unmatched. CDR1 is LGHNT, CDR2 FRNRAP, per germline. The CDR3 DNA is TGTGCTAGTGGTCCGCTTTTGGGCGGGAGGCCGGGGGAGCAGTACTTC. Residues: CASGPLLGGRPGEQYF.

The chain has TRBV6-6 and TRBJ1-2; weak D call: TRBD1 (5 bases). The V gene lost 3 bases and the J gene lost 2 bases, with 10 bases spanning the gap. The CDR3 covers 14 residues. Germline CDR1 reads MNHNY; CDR2 reads SVGAGI (reference sequence). The CDR3 sequence is CASSYQGFNYGYTF. CDR3 coding DNA: TGTGCCAGCAGTTATCAGGGATTCAACTATGGCTACACCTTC.

With regard to this clone: This CDR3 is also generated by other DNA sequences in the sample. This CDR3 is CASSLSVGSSYNEQFF. The CDR3 DNA reads TGTGCCAGCAGTTTATCGGTGGGCAGCTCCTACAATGAGCAGTTCTTC. The chain uses TRBV27 and TRBJ2-1, with D uncertain. The CDR3 is 16 amino acids. The germline CDR1 and CDR2 sequences are MNHEY and SMNVEV (reference sequence). Trimming left V 0 bases short and J 0 bases short, with 9 bases between.